This T cell receptor (beta chain) was captured by sequencing in a study of cytomegalovirus exposure and HLA in healthy donors. Study-wide context: Within an early data release were approximately 85 million unique TCRs drawn from HLA-typed donors.

The donors (healthy individuals) were bone marrow donors. The primer mix had 60 Vbeta and 13 Jbeta primers. Sequencing used immunoSEQ multiplex PCR; TCRdb keeps in-frame clones, though not all of them. The repertoire holds over 100,000 clones, with about 78% as singletons. The CDR3 is 17 amino acids. Germline V gene data show CDR1 as SGDLS and CDR2 as YYNGEE. With 2 bases clipped from V and 1 base from J, the junction kept 9 bases outside the gene matches. Specimen: PBMCs. This clonotype originated in a middle-aged woman in good health and CMV-seropositive. The chain combines TRBV9 with TRBJ2-3, with 8 bases matching TRBD2. CDR3 region: CASSVAPSGGRTDTQYF. The CDR3, as DNA: TGTGCCAGCAGCGTCGCCCCCAGCGGGGGCCGCACAGATACGCAGTATTTT.